This T cell receptor beta chain was retrieved from a study of blood T cell repertoires in COVID-19. Overall study: Samples came from the United States, Italy and Spain, spanning acute and convalescent COVID-19. Sample material is recorded as cDNA or gDNA derived from T cells, B-cell-depleted T cells, or PBMCs.

J gave up 6 bases and V 3 bases, and 6 bases lay outside the gene matches. Per germline, CDR1 SNHLY and CDR2 FYNNEI. The CDR3 has 15 amino acids. How the authors handled the data: Reference gene primers were amplified, and this amplification served to estimate nucleated cell counts. Assay: immunoSEQ multiplex PCR; the TCRdb copy retains only in-frame clones and omits some. V and J calls and clone size are copied from that table; D and trimming were computed from the DNA. The table records approximately 110,000 clones, approximately 83% of them present only once. Sequencing input: peripheral blood. The source is a man in his fifties or sixties with acute or convalescent COVID-19. The chain employs TRBV2 and TRBJ1-5; 9 nucleotides agree with TRBD1. The CDR3 bases are TGTGCCAGCAGTGAGTCGACAGGGGGGATTCAGCCCCAGCATTTT. Translated, it gives CASSESTGGIQPQHF.